This T cell receptor (beta chain) is from a study of cytomegalovirus exposure and HLA in healthy donors (dated by TCRdb to the late 2010s). Some background on the complete study: A later analysis indicated that the 120 validation repertoires were generated on the platform also employed for the 720 or so repertoires of the first cohort. The study aimed to test whether signatures of past pathogen exposure could be identified by cataloging public T cell receptors. A separate validation cohort of roughly 130 different subjects was used in addition to the roughly 720-subject first cohort. To predict cytomegalovirus infection status, the study brought together high-throughput TCR immunosequencing, statistical association of individual TCRs with disease status, and machine learning.

Regarding this clone: Its specific antigen is unknown. No per-base quality is available; no much larger clone lies one base away.

Library method: the immunoSEQ multiplex PCR assay. Per the authors' processing: A statistical classification framework was developed to diagnose cytomegalovirus status using the catalog of TCR beta chain sequences. Not all clones reach the TCRdb copy of this immuneACCESS table, which keeps in-frame sequences only. Checked studies attribute under half of the gap to unresolved V genes and leave the rest unexplained. V and J calls and clone size are those listed in that table; D and trimming were worked out from the DNA. This sample gives roughly 75,000 clones in total; about 93% of them show up just once. Over 2% of the sample lies in the top ten. Findings and caveats that apply to the study as a whole: In vitro tests confirmed that a few of the cytomegalovirus-associated TCR beta chains recognize cytomegalovirus antigens. A later analysis lacked HLA typing for the validation cohort, so it scored co-occurrence in that cohort across all 120 repertoires. In both the original and validation cohorts, the classifier was reported to diagnose cytomegalovirus status with high specificity and sensitivity. In the study, 150 to 200 TCR beta chains were listed as associated with cytomegalovirus. Across donors, most TCR sequences were observed very rarely, whereas some public TCRs were present in many individuals. Subsequent analysis determined that TCRs grouped into clusters in the first cohort also showed a tendency toward co-occurrence across the roughly 120 validation repertoires, and 90% to 95% of cluster scores exceeded 0. It was suggested by the authors that the approach could potentially be generalized to other disease states and immunological phenotypes.

V lost 4 bases and J lost 10 bases; the stretch between them is 14 bases long. From the cysteine up to the phenylalanine, the CDR3 has a length of 13 residues. Of all the DNA, just the CDR3 is kept, 39 bases in frame from base 1. CDR1 and CDR2, per the germline V gene, are SGHVS and FNYEAQ. The donors were included in the validation cohort of roughly 120 subjects, a group kept apart from the roughly 670-subject first cohort. This receptor was identified in a woman between 18 and 29 years old in good health and CMV-seronegative. The sequencing input was PBMCs. The chain couples TRBV7-6 to TRBJ2-1; D gene: possibly TRBD2, on 6 matching bases. The CDR3 has the sequence CASSSPGAGEQFF. The DNA reads TGTGCCAGCAGCTCACCGGGAGCTGGGGAGCAGTTCTTC.